A single sample is the source of the 26 T cell receptor beta chains below, sequenced in a study of blood T cell repertoires in COVID-19. TCRdb's table, derived via immunoSEQ multiplex PCR, lists solely in-frame clones and lacks some. The sample holds under 350,000 clones, 86% seen once. The sample comprised PBMCs or T cells enriched from blood (not recorded which). The receptors derive from a woman aged 40 to 50 with acute COVID-19.

The chain combines TRBV15 with TRBJ2-3; 16 positions agree with TRBD2. The CDR3 is 18 amino acids. Per germline, CDR1 LNHNV and CDR2 YYDKDF (reference sequence). The V and J ends lost 3 bases and 5 bases, in that order; junction bases with no gene match: 8. For the CDR3, the DNA is TGTGCCACCAGCAGGGGGACTAGCGGGAGGGGAAGTGGAGATACGCAGTATTTT. It codes for CATSRGTSGRGSGDTQYF.

This clone was seen a single time. The chain joins TRBV7-9 to TRBJ2-1; 8 nucleotides line up with TRBD2. From germline, CDR1 is SEHNR and CDR2 FQNEAQ (reference sequence). This CDR3 is 15 amino acids long. The trim removed 5 bases at V and 4 bases at J, leaving 7 bases unmatched. The CDR3 sequence is CASSLTGGGYNEQFF. Here the CDR3 DNA reads TGTGCCAGCAGCCTGACGGGAGGGGGATACAATGAGCAGTTCTTC. Supplemented by reference TRBV7-9 and TRBJ2-1, the full variable domain reads DTGVSQNPRHKITKRGQNVTFRCDPISEHNRLYWYRQTLGQGPEFLTYFQNEAQLEKSRLLSDRFSAERPKGSFSTLEIQRTEQGDSAMYLCASSLTGGGYNEQFFGPGTRLTVL.

The rearrangement joins TRBV7-3 to TRBJ1-1, with TRBD1 matching 7 bases. This CDR3 is 15 amino acids long. After removal of 4 bases from V and 1 base from J, the junction contained 6 bases not matched to a gene. Germline-derived CDR1 and CDR2 are SGHTA and FQGTGA. DNA for the CDR3: TGTGCCAGCAGCTGGGACAGTGAGGCGAACACTGAAGCTTTCTTT. Protein sequence: CASSWDSEANTEAFF. The full variable domain, in which reference TRBV7-3 and TRBJ1-1 provide the parts outside the CDR3, is GAGVSQTPSNKVTEKGKYVELRCDPISGHTALYWYRQSLGQGPEFLIYFQGTGAADDSGLPNDRFFAVRPEGSVSTLKIQRTERGDSAVYLCASSWDSEANTEAFFGQGTRLTVV.

The chain joins TRBV5-1 to TRBJ2-5; weak D call: TRBD2 (6 bases). Germline lookup yields CDR1 SGHRS and CDR2 YFSETQ. CDR3 length equals 17 residues. Deletions cut 1 base from V and 5 bases from J, with 21 bases between. CDR3 bases: TGCGCCAGCAGCTTGAACCGTGCTAGCGCCCCCGGGGAGACCCAGTACTTC. It is translated as CASSLNRASAPGETQYF.

The V gene is TRBV24-1, the J gene TRBJ1-1; no definite D call. Germline CDR1 and CDR2: KGHDR and SFDVKD. This CDR3 region has 12 residues. V was pared by 12 bases and J by 2 bases, with 12 bases between. CDR3 protein: CAPFAVNTEAFF. DNA for the CDR3: TGTGCCCCCTTTGCAGTTAACACTGAAGCTTTCTTT.

The chain is built from TRBV4-1 and TRBJ1-4; TRBD1 aligns across 8 bases. The CDR3 is 16 residues long. Germline CDR1 and CDR2: MGHRA and YSYEKL. J was trimmed by 5 bases and V by 3 bases; bases with no gene match: 8. The CDR3 loop reads CASSQEGRDRNEKLFF. CDR3 sequence (DNA): TGCGCCAGCAGCCAGGAGGGGCGGGACAGGAATGAAAAACTGTTTTTT.

The rearrangement joins TRBV6-5 to TRBJ1-1; TRBD1 is a possible D gene (5 bases). With 6 bases removed from V and 1 base from J, the gap between germline ends came to 15 bases. Germline CDR1 and CDR2: MNHEY and SVGAGI. The CDR3 is made up of 15 amino acids. In nucleotides, the CDR3 is TGTGCCAGCAGAAATTTAGGGGAAAGGAACACTGAAGCTTTCTTT. It codes for CASRNLGERNTEAFF.

As concerns this clone: Other DNA sequences in the sample encode the same CDR3. The J gene is TRBJ2-7, the V gene TRBV9; D possibly corresponds to TRBD2 (5 bases). This CDR3 comprises 14 residues. V was clipped by 5 bases and J by 0 bases, with 12 bases between them. Germline CDR1 and CDR2: SGDLS and YYNGEE. This CDR3 is CASSVRGNSYEQYF. CDR3 DNA: TGTGCCAGCAGTGTGCGAGGGAACTCCTACGAGCAGTACTTC.

The rearrangement uses TRBV21-1 and TRBJ1-2. TRBV21-1 corresponds to a pseudogene. The CDR3 runs 20 residues. In nucleotides, the CDR3 is TGTGCCAGCAGCAAAAAGGTGGAGGGTCGGGGAATGTGTACTAACTATGGCTACACCTTC. It is translated as CASSKKVEGRGMCTNYGYTF.

This clone came up a few times. The chain employs TRBV7-3 and TRBJ2-5; D possibly corresponds to TRBD1 (5 bases). Trimming cost V 2 bases and J 5 bases, with 15 bases left between them. The CDR3 loop spans 15 amino acids. Germline V gene lookup returns CDR1 SGHTA and CDR2 FQGTGA. This chain's CDR3 is CASSLGAYPTETQYF. DNA for the CDR3: TGTGCCAGCAGCTTAGGGGCATACCCAACCGAGACCCAGTACTTC.

The V call is TRBV5-1, the J call TRBJ1-3; D remains ambiguous. CDR3 length equals 15 residues. Germline V gene sequence: CDR1 SGHRS, CDR2 YFSETQ. The ends were cut back, 3 bases at V and 2 bases at J, with 12 bases in the middle. Here the CDR3 reads CASSYGRPAGNTIYF. CDR3 nucleotide sequence: TGCGCCAGCAGCTACGGTCGTCCCGCTGGAAACACCATATATTTT.

This clone showed up just a few times. V usage is TRBV6-2 or TRBV6-3 and J usage is TRBJ1-3, with unresolved D. This CDR3 is built from 14 residues. Germline CDR1 MNHEY, CDR2 SVGEGT. Trimming stripped 5 bases from V and 4 bases from J, with 12 bases between. The CDR3, as DNA: TGTGCCAGCAGTCCACCCCAACGGGGAAACACCATATATTTT. Encoded protein: CASSPPQRGNTIYF.

This chain's CDR3 is CASKRMMAGNYEQYF. As DNA, the CDR3 is TGTGCCAGCAAAAGAATGATGGCAGGAAACTACGAGCAGTACTTC. This chain connects TRBV27 to TRBJ2-7, with D unresolved. The CDR3 runs 15 residues. V was trimmed by 7 bases and J by 3 bases, leaving 19 bases between them. The germline CDR1 and CDR2 sequences are MNHEY and SMNVEV (reference sequence).

The chain carries TRBV3-1 (or the pseudogene TRBV3-2) and TRBJ2-7, with 9 positions matching TRBD2. The CDR3 is 15 residues long. J was trimmed by 4 bases and V by 4 bases; bases with no gene match: 8. Germline CDR1 and CDR2: LGHDT and YNNKEL (reference sequence). CDR3 sequence (DNA): TGTGCCAGCAGCCCGTTTAGCGGGAGCCCATACGAGCAGTACTTC. It yields the protein CASSPFSGSPYEQYF.

V and J are TRBV13 and TRBJ2-1; D might be TRBD1 (6 bases). Germline CDR1 reads PRHDT; CDR2 reads FYEKMQ (reference sequence). The CDR3 length is 15 residues. V dropped 4 bases and J dropped 1 base, with 11 bases sitting between them. The CDR3 loop reads CASSYPGESYNEQFF. The CDR3 DNA follows: TGTGCCAGCAGCTACCCAGGGGAATCCTACAATGAGCAGTTCTTC.

The V call is TRBV11-2, the J call TRBJ1-5, with TRBD1 matching over 8 bases. Germline CDR1 is SGHAT and CDR2 is FQNNGV. The V gene end was trimmed by 2 bases and the J gene end by 0 bases; junction bases not matched to a gene: 12. The CDR3 contains 19 residues. The chain's CDR3 is CASSLKTGTGDYSNQPQHF. CDR3 sequence (DNA): TGTGCCAGCAGCTTAAAAACCGGGACAGGTGATTATAGCAATCAGCCCCAGCATTTT. Full variable domain (missing parts from reference TRBV11-2 and TRBJ1-5): EAGVAQSPRYKIIEKRQSVAFWCNPISGHATLYWYQQILGQGPKLLIQFQNNGVVDDSQLPKDRFSAERLKGVDSTLKIQPAKLEDSAVYLCASSLKTGTGDYSNQPQHFGDGTRLSIL.

The chain carries TRBV7-8 and TRBJ2-5, with 8 bases identical to TRBD2. This CDR3 is 15 amino acids long. V shed 4 bases and J 3 bases; nucleotides not matched to a gene: 7. The germline gives CDR1 SGHVS, CDR2 FQNEAQ. CDR3 protein: CASSSRLLAEETQYF. For the CDR3, the DNA is TGTGCCAGCAGCTCCCGTTTACTAGCGGAAGAGACCCAGTACTTC.

V is TRBV4-1 and J is TRBJ2-1; 13 nucleotides line up with TRBD2. V was clipped by 4 bases and J by 5 bases; unmatched bases: 5. The germline V gene has CDR1 MGHRA and CDR2 YSYEKL. This CDR3 has 16 amino acids. The CDR3 DNA sequence: TGCGCCAGCAGCCCTGGACTAGCGGGAGTGAACAATGAGCAGTTCTTC. It yields the protein CASSPGLAGVNNEQFF.

The chain has TRBV14 and TRBJ1-2; weak D call: TRBD1 (6 bases). Germline V gene sequence: CDR1 SGHDN, CDR2 FVKESK. The CDR3 length is 16 residues. The V end lost 3 bases, the J end lost 1 base, and 15 bases lay between the germline ends. The CDR3 bases are TGTGCCAGCAGCCACGGACAGACAACTTTTAACTATGGCTACACCTTC. It is translated as CASSHGQTTFNYGYTF. The variable domain in full, completed from reference TRBV14 and TRBJ1-2, reads EAGVTQFPSHSVIEKGQTVTLRCDPISGHDNLYWYRRVMGKEIKFLLHFVKESKQDESGMPNNRFLAERTGGTYSTLKVQPAELEDSGVYFCASSHGQTTFNYGYTFGSGTRLTVV.

V gene TRBV5-4 combines with J gene TRBJ1-1; D ambiguous. This CDR3 spans 14 amino acids. V gave up 1 base and J gave up 0 bases, with 7 bases separating them. From germline, CDR1 is SGHNT and CDR2 YYREEE (reference sequence). As DNA, the CDR3 is TGTGCCAGCAGCTTGCGAGACATGAACACTGAAGCTTTCTTT. It is translated as CASSLRDMNTEAFF.

The rearrangement links TRBV4-2 to TRBJ1-1; D possibly corresponds to TRBD1 (6 bases). Trimming stripped 1 base from V and 4 bases from J, with 10 bases between. From germline, CDR1 is LGHNA and CDR2 YNFKEQ. CDR3 length equals 14 residues. CDR3 nucleotides: TGTGCCAGCAGCCAAGTTAGGGGGAGCACTGAAGCTTTCTTT. Encoded protein: CASSQVRGSTEAFF.

DNA for the CDR3: TGTGCCAGCAGATGGACCGGGATCAACTATGGCTACACCTTC. This sequence encodes CASRWTGINYGYTF. The chain is built from TRBV28 and TRBJ1-2, with unresolved D. CDR1 and CDR2 from the germline V gene are MDHEN and SYDVKM. The V and J ends lost 6 bases and 2 bases respectively, with 13 bases between them. The CDR3 contains 14 residues.

The V call is TRBV9, the J call TRBJ2-1, with 7 positions matching TRBD2. V was pared by 1 base and J by 3 bases, with 13 bases of the junction left unmatched. This CDR3 comprises 18 residues. CDR1 and CDR2 from the germline V gene are SGDLS and YYNGEE. CDR3 sequence: CASSVRGRASAFYNEQFF. In DNA form, the CDR3 reads TGTGCCAGCAGCGTACGAGGGAGGGCCTCAGCCTTCTACAATGAGCAGTTCTTC.

As concerns this clone: The sample holds other DNA sequences that translate to the same CDR3. V and J are TRBV18 and TRBJ1-1; no firm D call. The CDR3 has 15 residues. The germline CDR1 and CDR2 sequences are KGHSH and LQKENI. V was trimmed by 1 base and J by 3 bases, leaving 12 bases between them. In nucleotides, the CDR3 is TGTGCCAGCTCACCACGGAAGGGAGTCGACACTGAAGCTTTCTTT. Translated, it gives CASSPRKGVDTEAFF.

V and J are TRBV3-1 (or the pseudogene TRBV3-2) and TRBJ1-1; D may be TRBD1 (6 bases). The CDR3 covers 14 residues. The germline CDR1 and CDR2 sequences are LGHDT and YNNKEL (reference sequence). Between the trimmed V and J ends, which lost 0 bases and 6 bases, there was a span of 11 bases. The CDR3 protein is CASSQEVTGSEAFF. CDR3 nucleotide sequence: TGTGCCAGCAGCCAAGAGGTGACAGGTTCTGAAGCTTTCTTT.

The chain combines TRBV6-5 with TRBJ2-3, with TRBD1 as a possible D gene (5 bases). Germline CDR1 reads MNHEY; CDR2 reads SVGAGI. The CDR3 contains 15 residues. Trimming removed 2 bases at V and 5 bases at J, with 14 bases between. CDR3: CASSYRGEVQDTQYF. DNA for the CDR3: TGTGCCAGCAGTTACAGGGGCGAAGTCCAAGATACGCAGTATTTT.